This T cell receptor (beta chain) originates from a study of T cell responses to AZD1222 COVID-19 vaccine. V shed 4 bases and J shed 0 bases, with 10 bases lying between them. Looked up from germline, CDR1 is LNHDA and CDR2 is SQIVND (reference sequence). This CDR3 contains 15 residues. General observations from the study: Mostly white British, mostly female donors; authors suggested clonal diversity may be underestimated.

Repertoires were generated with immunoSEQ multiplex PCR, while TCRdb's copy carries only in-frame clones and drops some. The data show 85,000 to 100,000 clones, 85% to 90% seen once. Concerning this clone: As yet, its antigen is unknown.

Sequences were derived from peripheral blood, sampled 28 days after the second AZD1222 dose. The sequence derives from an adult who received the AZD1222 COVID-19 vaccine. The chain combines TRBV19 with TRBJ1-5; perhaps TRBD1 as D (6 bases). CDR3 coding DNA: TGTGCCAGTAGTAAGGACAGTTTTAGCAATCAGCCCCAGCATTTT. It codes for CASSKDSFSNQPQHF.